Below, 13 T cell receptor beta chains from the same sample are listed, as sequenced in a study of regulatory T cells in long-lasting Graves disease. Construction of TCR beta libraries relied on iRepertoire HTBI primers and on Arm-PCR targeting CDR3 regions. TCRdb used MiXCR to reprocess the multiplex PCR reads, holding one entry per CDR3 protein. Here the sample spans about 530,000 distinct CDR3 sequences, 15% to 20% being singletons. The time point here: newly diagnosed GD, antithyroid drugs for less than 3 months. Making the TCR library involved RNA that had been extracted from PBMCs. These data are also associated with another study on T cells in Graves' hyperthyroidism and ophthalmopathy.

Sequenced material: peripheral blood mononuclear cells (PBMCs), taken at new diagnosis, from a patient treated with antithyroid drugs. These receptors originate from a woman aged 40 to 65 with Graves disease.

The table lists this clonotype with many counts. The rearrangement joins TRBV7-3 to TRBJ1-1; 7 bases match TRBD1. V lost 4 bases to trimming and J lost 0 bases; unmatched junction nucleotides: 11. The CDR3 has 17 residues. Germline V gene lookup returns CDR1 SGHTA and CDR2 FQGTGA. The CDR3 DNA reads TGTGCCAGCAGCTCAGTCCCGGGACAGCGAATGAACACTGAAGCTTTCTTT. Its translation: CASSSVPGQRMNTEAFF.

The J gene is TRBJ1-5, the V gene TRBV12-3 or TRBV12-4, with D tentatively TRBD1 (6 bases). CDR3 length equals 14 residues. V shed 2 bases and J shed 5 bases, with 10 bases lying between them. The CDR3 DNA reads TGTGCCAGCAGTTTATATGGACAGTATCAGCCCCAGCATTTT. Translating gives CASSLYGQYQPQHF.

In its sample, this clonotype was seen a few times. V usage is TRBV10-3 and J usage is TRBJ1-1; possible D gene TRBD1, 6 bases. V lost 5 bases, J lost 5 bases, and 12 bases lay in between. The CDR3 sequence is 13 residues long. The germline gives CDR1 ENHRY, CDR2 SYGVKD. In DNA, the CDR3 is TGTGCCATCAGTTACACAGGGACGACTGAAGCTTTCTTT. This gives the protein CAISYTGTTEAFF.

V usage is TRBV12-3 or TRBV12-4 and J usage is TRBJ2-3; 13 bases agree with TRBD2. J gave up 4 bases and V 0 bases, and 7 bases lay outside the gene matches. This CDR3 has 18 amino acids. The CDR3 DNA reads as TGTGCCAGCAGTTTAGCGCTCTCTACTAGCGGGAGGGCAGATACGCAGTATTTT. It yields the protein CASSLALSTSGRADTQYF.

This clonotype was picked up a small number of times. The chain carries TRBV6-1 and TRBJ1-5, with TRBD1 matching over 7 bases. Germline assignment: CDR1 MNHNS and CDR2 SASEGT. This CDR3 contains 14 residues. Trimming took 2 bases from V and 7 from J; bases not matched to a gene: 5. For the CDR3, the DNA is TGTGCCAGCAGTGAAATCAGGGGGATCCAGCCCCAGCATTTT. Translated, it gives CASSEIRGIQPQHF.

This clonotype was detected only a few times. The genes are TRBV19 and TRBJ2-1, with D possibly matching TRBD2 (6 bases). CDR1 is LNHDA and CDR2 is SQIVND in the germline V gene (reference sequence). This CDR3 is 17 amino acids long. V gave up 3 bases and J gave up 0 bases, with 15 bases separating them. The CDR3 region has the DNA TGTGCCAGTAGTATCGCCGGGACTTCACCCTCCTACAATGAGCAGTTCTTC. Translated, it gives CASSIAGTSPSYNEQFF.

The table lists this clonotype with a few counts. V gene TRBV5-1 combines with J gene TRBJ2-1; D remains unclear. CDR1 and CDR2 from the germline V gene are SGHRS and YFSETQ. With 1 base removed from V and 8 bases from J, the gap between germline ends came to 10 bases. This CDR3 comprises 13 residues. The CDR3 reads CASSLRSSDEQFF. The CDR3 DNA follows: TGCGCCAGCAGCTTGAGGTCCAGCGATGAGCAGTTCTTC.

The CDR3 loop reads CSARDGGRRGSNSPLHF. The CDR3 coding sequence is TGCAGTGCTAGAGATGGGGGTAGGAGAGGATCAAATTCACCCCTCCACTTT. The V and J genes are TRBV20-1 and TRBJ1-6; D might be TRBD1 (5 bases). This CDR3 is 17 amino acids long. Trimming shortened V by 0 bases and J by 7 bases, and 19 bases separated the two germline ends. Germline CDR1 reads DFQATT; CDR2 reads SNEGSKA (reference sequence).

This clonotype has a count of ten or more. This chain joins TRBV13 and TRBJ2-3; D uncertain. V was shortened by 5 bases and J by 7 bases, with 10 bases between the two germline ends. This CDR3 is 12 amino acids long. Germline CDR1 and CDR2: PRHDT and FYEKMQ (reference sequence). The CDR3, as DNA: TGTGCCAGCAGCCCCCGTTCTTATACGCAGTATTTT. It yields the protein CASSPRSYTQYF.

The chain joins TRBV11-2 to TRBJ1-1, with TRBD1 as a possible D gene (5 bases). Deletions cut 5 bases from V and 3 bases from J, with 16 bases between. Germline V lookup: CDR1 SGHAT, CDR2 FQNNGV. CDR3 length: 15 amino acids. The DNA for the CDR3 is TGTGCCAGCAGCCAATTTGGGGGGGGGGACACTGAAGCTTTCTTT. This encodes CASSQFGGGDTEAFF.

The table lists this clonotype with many counts. The genes are TRBV3-1 and TRBJ1-2; maybe TRBD1 (6 bases). The V end lost 4 bases, the J end lost 5 bases, and 11 bases lay between the germline ends. The germline V gene encodes CDR1 LGHDT and CDR2 YNNKEL (reference sequence). The CDR3 is made up of 13 amino acids. The CDR3 region is CASSLGGVYGYTF. The DNA of the CDR3 is TGTGCCAGCAGCCTAGGGGGGGTATATGGCTACACCTTC.

The chain's CDR3 is CASSLGGGRTYEQYF. CDR3 in DNA: TGTGCCAGCAGCTTAGGAGGCGGGAGAACCTACGAGCAGTACTTC. The rearrangement links TRBV7-2 to TRBJ2-7; TRBD2 matches at 7 bases. Germline assignment: CDR1 SGHTA and CDR2 FQGNSA. The ends lost 1 base at V and 2 bases at J; junction bases unmatched: 5. This CDR3 spans 15 amino acids.

Points on this clonotype: A much more abundant neighbour one base away suggests this may be a read error. This chain connects TRBV18 to TRBJ2-1; D is uncertain. Trimming pared 6 bases from V and 8 bases from J, leaving 14 bases between. The CDR3 is 13 residues long. Germline-derived CDR1 and CDR2 are KGHSH and LQKENI. CDR3 nucleotide sequence: TGTGCCAGCTCCCCGCCCCATCCCCATGAGCAGTTCTTC. Protein sequence: CASSPPHPHEQFF.